This TCR beta chain was sequenced for a study of human T cells and chemical hapten exposure. Study-wide background: Epicutaneous patch tests delivered 0.01% DPC to the upper back, with evaluation at 6 days.

The CDR3 totals 16 residues. V was shortened by 5 bases and J by 0 bases, with 11 bases between the two germline ends. Germline-derived CDR1 and CDR2 are MNHEY and SVGAGI. There are a few counts of this clonotype. Individual cDNA molecules each carried unique molecular identifiers attached by the library. In the source study's methods: Across samples, TCR counts had a median of about 100,000 and ranged from about 20,000 to 750,000. TCRdb reanalysed the RACE reads using MiXCR and keeps one entry per CDR3 protein. The V and J calls follow TCRdb's processing rather than the paper's. The sample contains approximately 89,000 distinct CDR3 sequences, roughly a tenth of which appear only once. Time point given: patch test 2, 6 weeks after DPC sensitization. Treatment noted: therapeutic diphenylcyclopropenone sensitization with weekly scalp DPC. Extraction of total RNA was performed on unfractionated whole blood.

The chain couples TRBV6-5 to TRBJ2-6; D remains unclear. Sequencing was performed on whole blood, taken in connection with sensitization to the hapten diphenylcyclopropenone (DPC). This TCR was sampled from a woman in her thirties with alopecia areata. Some clones in this sample may be carry-over from other donors' samples. CDR3 DNA sequence: TGTGCCAGCAGTCCGACTCCTAGCTCTGGGGCCAACGTCCTGACTTTC. This translates into CASSPTPSSGANVLTF.